A single sample gave rise to the 16 T cell receptor beta chains below, sequenced in a study of neoadjuvant anti-PD-1 for oral cavity cancer. The method was immunoSEQ multiplex PCR; TCRdb's version includes in-frame clones alone and lacks a portion of them. The sample carries 20,000 to 25,000 clones, under 45% recorded once. Indicated time point: after neoadjuvant nivolumab, at surgical resection. This specimen consisted of tumor tissue, obtained after nivolumab (anti-PD-1) treatment. The receptors here all came from a person aged 35-79 years with oral cavity squamous cell carcinoma.

This clone was seen a handful of times. J is TRBJ2-3 and V is TRBV9; D remains unclear. This CDR3 contains 12 residues. Germline V gives CDR1 SGDLS, CDR2 YYNGEE. V was cut by 2 bases and J by 2 bases, with 3 bases left in between. CDR3 region: CASSVNTDTQYF. The CDR3 DNA reads TGTGCCAGCAGCGTCAACACAGATACGCAGTATTTT.

The CDR3 region has the DNA TGTGCCATCAGTGGCTCGGCTAGCGGGGGGGCAGATACGCAGTATTTT. It is translated as CAISGSASGGADTQYF. This sequence joins TRBV10-3 and TRBJ2-3; 12 bases align to TRBD2. Germline assignment: CDR1 ENHRY and CDR2 SYGVKD. The length of the CDR3 is 16 residues. The V gene end was trimmed by 4 bases and the J gene end by 4 bases; junction bases not matched to a gene: 6.

This chain connects TRBV25-1 to TRBJ2-5; D is unresolved. This CDR3 contains 11 residues. Germline-derived CDR1 and CDR2 are MGHDK and SYGVNS. Deletions cut 3 bases from V and 4 bases from J, with 3 bases between. CDR3 amino acids: CASSDVETQYF. As DNA, the CDR3 is TGTGCCAGCAGTGATGTAGAGACCCAGTACTTC.

The rearrangement links TRBV10-3 to TRBJ2-7; no firm D call. The V end lost 10 bases, the J end lost 9 bases, and 22 bases lay between the germline ends. The germline CDR1 and CDR2 sequences are ENHRY and SYGVKD. The CDR3 runs 13 residues. CDR3 DNA: TGTGCCACCAGGCCGGAGACATATAGAGGGCAGTACTTC. Amino acids: CATRPETYRGQYF.

In this sample, this clone turned up a few times. The V call is TRBV27, the J call TRBJ2-3, with D unresolved. Germline CDR1 and CDR2: MNHEY and SMNVEV (reference sequence). V was shortened by 5 bases and J by 5 bases, with 11 bases between the two germline ends. CDR3 length: 13 residues. The CDR3 protein is CASSVLLGDTQYF. The DNA of the CDR3 is TGTGCCAGCAGTGTTCTTCTAGGAGATACGCAGTATTTT.

CDR3 nucleotide sequence: TGTGCCAGCAGTTACAGGGGCCTCAAGTACGAGCAGTACTTC. Residues: CASSYRGLKYEQYF. The chain joins TRBV27 to TRBJ2-7; 7 nucleotides agree with TRBD1. In germline, CDR1 is MNHEY, CDR2 SMNVEV (reference sequence). V was pared by 4 bases and J by 4 bases, with 7 bases of the junction left unmatched. This CDR3 comprises 14 residues.

This clone was picked up many times. Other DNA sequences from this sample encode an identical CDR3 as well. The rearrangement links TRBV15 to TRBJ2-3; D ambiguous. The CDR3 covers 11 residues. The V end was cut by 5 bases, the J end by 1 base, with 1 base between. Germline V gives CDR1 LNHNV, CDR2 YYDKDF (reference sequence). The CDR3 sequence: CATSRTDTQYF. The CDR3 region has the DNA TGTGCCACCAGCCGCACAGATACGCAGTATTTT.

This chain's CDR3 is CASSLDIREQYF. DNA for the CDR3: TGCGCCAGCAGCTTGGATATTAGGGAGCAGTACTTC. The J gene is TRBJ2-7, the V gene TRBV5-1; no definite D call. This CDR3 contains 12 residues. Per the germline V gene, CDR1 is SGHRS and CDR2 is YFSETQ. The germline V and J ends were trimmed by 0 bases and 7 bases, with 8 bases remaining between them.

V and J are TRBV15 and TRBJ2-5; TRBD2 might be the D (7 bases). The germline CDR1 and CDR2 sequences are LNHNV and YYDKDF (reference sequence). With 5 bases removed from V and 5 bases from J, the gap between germline ends came to 18 bases. This CDR3 has 15 residues. The CDR3: CATSPQGGGGETQYF. The DNA of the CDR3 is TGTGCCACCAGCCCTCAAGGGGGGGGTGGGGAGACCCAGTACTTC.

This chain joins TRBV27 and TRBJ2-3; 8 bases line up with TRBD1. The CDR3 totals 12 residues. Germline CDR1 and CDR2: MNHEY and SMNVEV (reference sequence). V was clipped by 6 bases and J by 9 bases; unmatched bases: 5. The CDR3 here is CASRQGVETQYF. CDR3 in DNA: TGTGCCAGCAGACAGGGGGTAGAAACGCAGTATTTT.

This clone was recorded a few times. The chain combines TRBV15 with TRBJ2-1; D remains unclear. The germline CDR1 and CDR2 sequences are LNHNV and YYDKDF (reference sequence). Deletions cut 1 base from V and 7 bases from J, with 8 bases between. This CDR3 is built from 13 residues. CDR3 loop: CATSRVVVNEQFF. The CDR3 DNA reads TGTGCCACCAGCAGAGTGGTGGTTAATGAGCAGTTCTTC.

A few counts support this clone. The chain joins TRBV7-9 to TRBJ1-2; unclear D gene. The CDR3 sequence is 12 residues long. The V end was cut by 1 base, the J end by 8 bases, with 8 bases between. Germline-derived CDR1 and CDR2 are SEHNR and FQNEAQ (reference sequence). The CDR3 reads CASSLEQTGYTF. DNA for the CDR3: TGTGCCAGCAGCTTAGAACAGACGGGCTACACCTTC.

This clone was recorded at least ten times. This chain connects TRBV7-2 to TRBJ1-4, with D unclear. Trimming took 4 bases from V and 8 from J, leaving 14 bases between them. CDR1 SGHTA and CDR2 FQGNSA come from the germline V gene. The CDR3 sequence is 14 residues long. The CDR3 sequence is CASSSQGLREKLFF. The CDR3, as DNA: TGTGCCAGCAGCTCGCAAGGGCTCCGAGAAAAACTGTTTTTT.

V is TRBV30 and J is TRBJ1-2; no reliable D call. In germline, CDR1 is GTSNPN, CDR2 SVGIG (reference sequence). The CDR3 has 12 amino acids. V gave up 1 base and J gave up 4 bases, with 7 bases separating them. The CDR3 nucleotides are TGTGCCTGGAGTGGGGTGGGCTATGGCTACACCTTC. It is translated as CAWSGVGYGYTF.

This clone was picked up a small number of times. The chain joins TRBV7-9 to TRBJ1-2; tentatively, D is TRBD1 (6 bases). Trimming removed 5 bases at V and 7 bases at J, with 14 bases between. Germline V CDR1 and CDR2: SEHNR, FQNEAQ (reference sequence). The CDR3 is 13 amino acids. The CDR3 sequence is CASSPRGGSGYTF. The CDR3 DNA reads TGTGCCAGCAGCCCCAGGGGAGGCTCTGGCTACACCTTC.

This clone was detected many times. The V gene is TRBV25-1, the J gene TRBJ1-2; D may be TRBD1 (6 bases). CDR3 length: 13 residues. Germline V CDR1 and CDR2: MGHDK, SYGVNS. Trimming took off 8 bases at V and 5 bases at J, with 15 bases between the two ends. CDR3: CASVGGRNYGYTF. CDR3 in DNA: TGTGCCAGCGTAGGGGGGCGGAATTATGGCTACACCTTC.